These T cell receptor beta chains were read from a single sample in a study of CXCR3-negative and CXCR3-positive naive CD8 T cells. TCRdb re-called the 5' RACE reads; every CDR3 protein appears as one record, without DNA. Recorded for this sample: roughly 110,000 distinct CDR3 sequences. Sequenced input: naive CXCR3+ CD8+ T cells from blood. The receptors stem from a human donor in good health. Some clones in this sample may be carry-over from other donors' samples. Each CDR3 is given with its conserved first and last residue.

V gene,J gene,CDR3 protein
TRBV21-1,TRBJ1-3,CASSKRGDSRRNTIYF
TRBV29-1,TRBJ1-2,CSVAGEGQGFGYTF
TRBV20-1,TRBJ2-7,CSARPLDYGYEQYF
TRBV7-6,TRBJ2-7,CASSLVYEQYF
TRBV7-2,TRBJ1-1,CASSSEGRMNTEAFF
TRBV14,TRBJ2-1,CASSQFSSYEQFF
TRBV5-5,TRBJ2-3,CASSLAGYSTDTQYF
TRBV5-1,TRBJ2-1,CASSSLAGGYNEQFF
TRBV5-1,TRBJ1-1,CASSLAGGMNTEAFF
TRBV6-4,TRBJ2-3,CASSDSGGGGTDTQYF
TRBV11-2,TRBJ1-6,CASSWAGDNSPLHF
TRBV14,TRBJ1-1,CASSQGTGYTEAFF
TRBV12-3/TRBV12-4,TRBJ1-1,CASRENGPEAFF
TRBV29-1,TRBJ2-1,CSVEAGTGNEQFF
TRBV30,TRBJ1-2,CAFTRESDYGYTF
TRBV30,TRBJ1-2,CAWSGTGGADYYGYTF
TRBV30,TRBJ2-1,CAWSVTSSNEQFF
TRBV20-1,TRBJ2-7,CSARDPGQDRGYEQYF
TRBV23-1,TRBJ2-7,CASTHTGFEQYF
TRBV12-3/TRBV12-4,TRBJ2-1,CASSFEGNEQFF
TRBV7-9,TRBJ2-1,CASSLWGAVEQFF
TRBV2,TRBJ2-7,CASRTRGVEQYF
TRBV7-9,TRBJ2-7,CASSVDPTLPYEQYF
TRBV21-1,TRBJ2-1,CASSKRKVGLARGLFEDEQFF
TRBV5-1,TRBJ2-7,CASSLKQDSYEQYF
TRBV5-6,TRBJ2-1,CASSFGTARNEQFF
TRBV7-3,TRBJ1-2,CASSPMSGGVRGYTF
TRBV7-9,TRBJ1-2,CASSLGPAGASGSGYTF
TRBV20-1,TRBJ1-2,CSARDAQGAAYGYTF
TRBV19,TRBJ1-2,CASSIDAYYGYTF
TRBV21-1,TRBJ1-5,CASSSFLGQHQHF
TRBV7-7,TRBJ2-2,CASSSGTANTGELFF
TRBV7-9,TRBJ1-2,CASSWLVAGMPRGYTF
TRBV28,TRBJ2-5,CASTPRTGETQYF
TRBV3-1,TRBJ2-4,CASSAQYRAGGAIAKNIQYF
TRBV6-6,TRBJ2-1,CASLAGAYNEQFF
TRBV2,TRBJ2-1,CASTAHLSSYNEQFF
TRBV7-9,TRBJ1-5,CASSFSAGPDQPQYF
TRBV7-9,TRBJ2-1,CASSGGGCAYNEQFF
TRBV21-1,TRBJ2-5,CASSFKQGAEETQYF
TRBV29-1,TRBJ2-2,CSVRWETGELFF
TRBV7-8,TRBJ2-2,CASSTSGTGITGELFF
TRBV19,TRBJ1-4,CASMPSTGVNEKLFF
TRBV9,TRBJ2-1,CASSLEGREASYNEQFF
TRBV14,TRBJ1-2,CASSQMGYGYTF
TRBV25-1,TRBJ2-3,CASSDSGVDTQYF
TRBV7-2,TRBJ2-3,CASRFPGADTQYF
TRBV16,TRBJ2-7,CASGLPTGDSYEQYF
TRBV23-1,TRBJ1-2,CASSQSDPGGMIANYGYTF
TRBV29-1,TRBJ2-7,CSVEDLRDNYEQYF
TRBV14,TRBJ2-7,CASSQAPWDAGVGFGEQYF
TRBV28,TRBJ2-5,CASRIEFAGQETQYF
TRBV7-6,TRBJ2-1,CASSLAPSGGAWNEQFF
TRBV6-2/TRBV6-3,TRBJ1-1,CASTNSVYTEAFF
TRBV19,TRBJ2-2,CASSMVGPPGPGELFF